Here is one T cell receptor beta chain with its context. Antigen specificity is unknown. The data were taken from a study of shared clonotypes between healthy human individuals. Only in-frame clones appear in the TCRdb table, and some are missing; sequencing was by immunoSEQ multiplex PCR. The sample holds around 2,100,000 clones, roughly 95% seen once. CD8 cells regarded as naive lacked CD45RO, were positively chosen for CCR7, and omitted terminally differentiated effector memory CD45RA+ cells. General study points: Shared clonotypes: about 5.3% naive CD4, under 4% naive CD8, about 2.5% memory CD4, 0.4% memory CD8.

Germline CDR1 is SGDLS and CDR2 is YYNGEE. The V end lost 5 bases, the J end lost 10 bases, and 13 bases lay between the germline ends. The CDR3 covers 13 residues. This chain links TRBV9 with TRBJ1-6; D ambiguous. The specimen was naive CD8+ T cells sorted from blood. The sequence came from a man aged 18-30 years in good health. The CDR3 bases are TGTGCCAGCAGTCTCGGAGGGATATCACCCCTCCACTTT. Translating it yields CASSLGGISPLHF. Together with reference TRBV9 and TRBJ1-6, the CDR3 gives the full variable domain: DSGVTQTPKHLITATGQRVTLRCSPRSGDLSVYWYQQSLDQGLQFLIQYYNGEERAKGNILERFSAQQFPDLHSELNLSSLELGDSALYFCASSLGGISPLHFGNGTRLTVT.